What follows is one T cell receptor beta chain and its context. Its specificity is not known. These data belong to a study of T-cell memory formation after mild COVID-19. General study findings and limits: Contracting CD4+ clones lay largely in CM and EM, with CD8+ ones residing in EMRA. CD4+ bias marked clones expanding day 15 to 37, unlike balanced contracting clones.

Constant-segment primers and 5'RACE yielded cDNA libraries for TCR alpha and TCR beta, each carrying sample barcodes and UMIs. TCRdb processed the 5' RACE reads anew with MiXCR; each CDR3 protein has one entry. The sample lists tens of thousands of distinct CDR3 sequences; roughly a sixth were seen once. Trimming left V 1 base short and J 4 bases short, with 10 bases between. CDR1 and CDR2 from the germline V gene are SEHNR and FQNEAQ (reference sequence). There are 14 residues in the CDR3. The chain employs TRBV7-9 and TRBJ1-1; tentatively, D is TRBD1 (6 bases). This TCR was recovered from an adult woman who had mild COVID-19 (a few samples of this study predate the infection). Cell type and time point are not known. The specimen sequenced was PBMCs or a T cell subset sorted from them (not recorded which). The CDR3 loop is CASSLGAGATEAFF. The CDR3 region has the DNA TGTGCCAGCAGCTTAGGGGCAGGGGCCACTGAAGCTTTCTTT.